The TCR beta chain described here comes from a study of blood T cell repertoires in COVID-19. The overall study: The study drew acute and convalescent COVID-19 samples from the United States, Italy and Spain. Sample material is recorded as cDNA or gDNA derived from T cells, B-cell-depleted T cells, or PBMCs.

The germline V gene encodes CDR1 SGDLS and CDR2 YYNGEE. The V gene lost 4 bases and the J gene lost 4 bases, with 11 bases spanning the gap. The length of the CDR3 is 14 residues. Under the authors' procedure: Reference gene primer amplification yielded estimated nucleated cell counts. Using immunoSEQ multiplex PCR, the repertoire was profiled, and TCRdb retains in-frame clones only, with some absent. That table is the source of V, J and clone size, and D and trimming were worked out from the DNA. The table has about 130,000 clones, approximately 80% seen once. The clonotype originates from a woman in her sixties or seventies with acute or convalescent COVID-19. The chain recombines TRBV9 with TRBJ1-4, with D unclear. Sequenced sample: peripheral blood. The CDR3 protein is CASSIDEDNEKLFF. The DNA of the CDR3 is TGTGCCAGCAGCATCGACGAGGATAATGAAAAACTGTTTTTT.